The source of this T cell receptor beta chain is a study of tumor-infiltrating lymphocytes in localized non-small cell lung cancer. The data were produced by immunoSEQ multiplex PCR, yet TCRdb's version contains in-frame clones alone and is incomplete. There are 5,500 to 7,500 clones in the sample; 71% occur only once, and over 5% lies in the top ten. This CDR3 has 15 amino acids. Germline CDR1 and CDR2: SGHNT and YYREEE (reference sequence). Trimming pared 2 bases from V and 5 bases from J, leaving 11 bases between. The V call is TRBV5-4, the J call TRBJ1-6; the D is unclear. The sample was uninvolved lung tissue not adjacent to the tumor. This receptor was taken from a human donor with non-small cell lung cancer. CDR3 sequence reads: CASSLDGLDNSPLHF. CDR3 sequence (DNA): TGTGCCAGCAGCTTAGACGGACTGGATAATTCACCCCTCCACTTT.